This T cell receptor (beta chain) emerged from a study of blood T cell repertoires in COVID-19. There are a few counts of this clone. As handled by the study authors: The assay estimated nucleated cells by amplifying reference gene primers. This table comes from immunoSEQ multiplex PCR, and its TCRdb copy is limited to in-frame clones, with some not included. Clone size and the V and J calls come from that table; the DNA yielded D and trimming. The table shows roughly 200,000 clones, with more than 80% occurring only once. The CDR3 totals 16 residues. V lost 0 bases, J lost 3 bases, and 6 bases stayed unmatched. Per germline, CDR1 ENHRY and CDR2 SYGVKD.

The receptor was isolated from a woman in her sixties with acute or convalescent COVID-19. The chain employs TRBV10-3 and TRBJ2-7; TRBD1 agrees at 9 bases. Input material: peripheral blood. The CDR3 DNA is TGTGCCATCAGTGAGTCAGGCGGGACAGGGAACTACGAGCAGTACTTC. Its translation is CAISESGGTGNYEQYF.